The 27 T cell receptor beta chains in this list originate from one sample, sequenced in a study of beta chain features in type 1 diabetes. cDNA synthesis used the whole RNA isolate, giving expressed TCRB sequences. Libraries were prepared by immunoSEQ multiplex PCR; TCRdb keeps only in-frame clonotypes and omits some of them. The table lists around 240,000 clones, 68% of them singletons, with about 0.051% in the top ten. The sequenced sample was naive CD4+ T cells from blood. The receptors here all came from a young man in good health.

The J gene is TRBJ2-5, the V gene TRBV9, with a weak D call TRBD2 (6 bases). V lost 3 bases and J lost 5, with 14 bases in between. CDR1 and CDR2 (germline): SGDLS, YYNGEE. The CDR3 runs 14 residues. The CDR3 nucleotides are TGTGCCAGCAGCGCCCAGGGTAGCGGCGAGACCCAGTACTTC. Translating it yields CASSAQGSGETQYF.

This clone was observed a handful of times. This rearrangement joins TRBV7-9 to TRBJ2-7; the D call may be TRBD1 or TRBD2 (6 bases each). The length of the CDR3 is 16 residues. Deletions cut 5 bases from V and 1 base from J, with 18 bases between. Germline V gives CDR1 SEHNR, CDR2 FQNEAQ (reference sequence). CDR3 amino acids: CASSLRGTPNSYEQYF. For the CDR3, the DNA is TGTGCCAGCAGCCTCCGGGGGACACCTAATTCCTACGAGCAGTACTTC.

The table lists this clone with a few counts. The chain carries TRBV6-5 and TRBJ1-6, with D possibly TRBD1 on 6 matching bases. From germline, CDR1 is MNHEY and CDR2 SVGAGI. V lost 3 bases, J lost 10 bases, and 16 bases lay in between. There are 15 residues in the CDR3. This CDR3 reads CASSYRPPQGSPLHF. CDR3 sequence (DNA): TGTGCCAGCAGTTATCGCCCCCCGCAGGGGTCACCCCTCCACTTT.

The DNA of the CDR3 is TGTGCCAGCAGCTTGAAGGAGACCCAGTACTTC. Protein product: CASSLKETQYF. The chain uses TRBV5-4 and TRBJ2-5, with D unresolved. Germline-derived CDR1 and CDR2 are SGHNT and YYREEE (reference sequence). Trimming took 1 base from V and 5 from J, leaving 3 bases between them. This CDR3 has 11 amino acids.

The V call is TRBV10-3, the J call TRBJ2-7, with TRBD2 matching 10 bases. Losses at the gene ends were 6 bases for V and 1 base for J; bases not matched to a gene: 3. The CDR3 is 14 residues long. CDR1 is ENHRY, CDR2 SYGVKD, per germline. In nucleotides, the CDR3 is TGTGCCATCAGGGGAGCGGGAGGGTCCTACGAGCAGTACTTC. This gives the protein CAIRGAGGSYEQYF.

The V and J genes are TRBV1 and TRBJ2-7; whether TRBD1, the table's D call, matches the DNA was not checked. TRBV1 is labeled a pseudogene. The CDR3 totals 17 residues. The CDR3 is CTSSQDLWTGYSYEQYF. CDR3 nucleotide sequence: TGCACCAGCAGCCAAGATCTTTGGACAGGGTACTCCTACGAGCAGTACTTC.

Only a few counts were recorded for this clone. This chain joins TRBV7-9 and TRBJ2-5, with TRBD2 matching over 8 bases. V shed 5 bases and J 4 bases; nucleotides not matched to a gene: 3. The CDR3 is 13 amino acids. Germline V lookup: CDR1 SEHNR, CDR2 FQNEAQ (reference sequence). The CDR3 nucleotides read TGTGCCAGCAGCAATCGGGGGGGAGAGACCCAGTACTTC. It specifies CASSNRGGETQYF.

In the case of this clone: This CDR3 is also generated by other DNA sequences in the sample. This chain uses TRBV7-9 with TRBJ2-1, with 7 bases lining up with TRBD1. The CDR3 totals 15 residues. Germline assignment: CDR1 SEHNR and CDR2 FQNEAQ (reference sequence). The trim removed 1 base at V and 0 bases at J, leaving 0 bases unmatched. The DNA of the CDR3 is TGTGCCAGCAGCTTAGACAGGGGCTCCTACAATGAGCAGTTCTTC. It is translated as CASSLDRGSYNEQFF.

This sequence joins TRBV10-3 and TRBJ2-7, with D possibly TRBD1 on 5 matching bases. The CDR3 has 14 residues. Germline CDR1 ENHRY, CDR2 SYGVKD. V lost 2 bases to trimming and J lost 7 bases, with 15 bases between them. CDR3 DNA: TGTGCCATCAGTGAGAGACAGCCCGTAGGGGAGCAGTACTTC. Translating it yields CAISERQPVGEQYF.

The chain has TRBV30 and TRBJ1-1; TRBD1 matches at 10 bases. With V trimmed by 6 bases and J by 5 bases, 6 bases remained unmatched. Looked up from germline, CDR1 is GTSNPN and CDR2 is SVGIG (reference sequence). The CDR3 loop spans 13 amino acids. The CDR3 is CACFRDRGTEAFF. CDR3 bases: TGTGCCTGTTTCCGGGACAGGGGAACTGAAGCTTTCTTT.

CDR3 region: CASSHLAGVTYNEQFF. CDR3 DNA sequence: TGTGCCAGCAGTCACTTAGCGGGAGTTACCTACAATGAGCAGTTCTTC. This chain links TRBV28 with TRBJ2-1; 9 nucleotides align to TRBD2. V gave up 5 bases and J gave up 2 bases; unmatched junction bases: 7. Germline CDR1 MDHEN, CDR2 SYDVKM. The CDR3 totals 16 residues. Based on the CDR3 plus reference TRBV28 and TRBJ2-1, the full variable domain is DVKVTQSSRYLVKRTGEKVFLECVQDMDHENMFWYRQDPGLGLRLIYFSYDVKMKEKGDIPEGYSVSREKKERFSLILESASTNQTSMYLCASSHLAGVTYNEQFFGPGTRLTVL.

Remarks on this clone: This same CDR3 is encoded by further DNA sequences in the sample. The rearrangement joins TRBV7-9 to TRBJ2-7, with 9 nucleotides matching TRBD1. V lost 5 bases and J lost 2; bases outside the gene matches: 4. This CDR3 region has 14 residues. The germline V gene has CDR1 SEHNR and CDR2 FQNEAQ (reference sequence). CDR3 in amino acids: CASSPRDRAYEQYF. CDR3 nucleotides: TGTGCCAGCAGCCCCCGGGACAGGGCCTACGAGCAGTACTTC.

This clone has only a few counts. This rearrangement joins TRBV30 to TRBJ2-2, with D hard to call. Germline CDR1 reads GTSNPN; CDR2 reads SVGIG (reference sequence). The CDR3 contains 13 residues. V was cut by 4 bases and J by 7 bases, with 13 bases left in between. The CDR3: CAWTAGSIGELFF. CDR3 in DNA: TGTGCCTGGACGGCCGGATCTATCGGGGAGCTGTTTTTT.

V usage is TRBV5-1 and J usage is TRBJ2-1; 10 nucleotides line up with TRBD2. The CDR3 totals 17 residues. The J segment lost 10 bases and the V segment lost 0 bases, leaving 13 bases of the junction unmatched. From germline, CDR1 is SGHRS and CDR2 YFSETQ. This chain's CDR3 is CASSLGMGLAGAVEQFF. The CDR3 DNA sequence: TGCGCCAGCAGCTTGGGGATGGGGCTAGCGGGAGCCGTCGAGCAGTTCTTC.

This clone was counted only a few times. The CDR3 nucleotides read TGTGCCAGCGGGGTTACAGATACGCAGTATTTT. Its translation: CASGVTDTQYF. The chain joins TRBV7-2 to TRBJ2-3; D call uncertain. CDR3 length: 11 amino acids. CDR1 and CDR2 (germline): SGHTA, FQGNSA. V lost 8 bases, J lost 3 bases, and 6 bases lay in between.

CDR3 sequence: CASSQQQGYEQYF. The CDR3, as DNA: TGCGCCAGCAGCCAACAACAGGGTTACGAGCAGTACTTC. The chain carries TRBV4-1 and TRBJ2-7; possible D gene TRBD1, 6 bases. CDR1 MGHRA and CDR2 YSYEKL come from the germline V gene. Trimming left V 2 bases short and J 4 bases short, with 9 bases between. This CDR3 is 13 amino acids long.

Written as DNA, the CDR3 is TGTGCCAGCAGTTTAAAGGCCAGAGTGACTGAAGCTTTCTTT. Encoded protein: CASSLKARVTEAFF. V gene TRBV27 combines with J gene TRBJ1-1; D call uncertain. Trimming removed 2 bases at V and 5 bases at J, with 12 bases between. Germline V gene sequence: CDR1 MNHEY, CDR2 SMNVEV (reference sequence). There are 14 residues in the CDR3.

CDR3: CASSPRDREHEQYF. For the CDR3, the DNA is TGTGCCAGCTCACCTCGGGACAGAGAACACGAGCAGTACTTC. The V call is TRBV18, the J call TRBJ2-7; 7 bases match TRBD1. Germline V lookup: CDR1 KGHSH, CDR2 LQKENI. This CDR3 is 14 amino acids long. The junction had 7 bases not matched to a gene; V was cut back by 3 bases and J by 5 bases.

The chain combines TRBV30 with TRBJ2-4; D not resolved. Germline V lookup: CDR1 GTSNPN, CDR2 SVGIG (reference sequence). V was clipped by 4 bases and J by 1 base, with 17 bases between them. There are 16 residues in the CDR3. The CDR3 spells CAWKKVEARAKNIQYF. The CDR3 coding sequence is TGTGCCTGGAAAAAGGTTGAGGCCAGGGCCAAAAACATTCAGTACTTC.

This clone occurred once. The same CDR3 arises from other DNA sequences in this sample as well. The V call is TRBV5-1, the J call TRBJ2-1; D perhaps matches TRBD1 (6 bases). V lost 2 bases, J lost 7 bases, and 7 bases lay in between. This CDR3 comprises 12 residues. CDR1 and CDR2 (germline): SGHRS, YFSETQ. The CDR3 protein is CASSFQGNEQFF. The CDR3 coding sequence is TGCGCCAGCAGCTTCCAGGGGAATGAGCAGTTCTTC.

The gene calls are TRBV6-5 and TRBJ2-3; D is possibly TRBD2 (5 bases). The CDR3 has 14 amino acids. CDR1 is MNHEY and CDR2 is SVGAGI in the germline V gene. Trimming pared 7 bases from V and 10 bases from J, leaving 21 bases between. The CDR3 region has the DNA TGTGCCAGCACCCAGGCGGTACGACTATCATCGCAGTATTTT. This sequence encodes CASTQAVRLSSQYF.

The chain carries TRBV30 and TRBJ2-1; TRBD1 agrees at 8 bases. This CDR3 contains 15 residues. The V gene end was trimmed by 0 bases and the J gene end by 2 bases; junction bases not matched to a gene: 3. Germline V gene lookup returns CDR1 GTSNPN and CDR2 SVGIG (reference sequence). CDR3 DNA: TGTGCCTGGAGTGTAAGGACAGGGCCCTACAATGAGCAGTTCTTC. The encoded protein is CAWSVRTGPYNEQFF.

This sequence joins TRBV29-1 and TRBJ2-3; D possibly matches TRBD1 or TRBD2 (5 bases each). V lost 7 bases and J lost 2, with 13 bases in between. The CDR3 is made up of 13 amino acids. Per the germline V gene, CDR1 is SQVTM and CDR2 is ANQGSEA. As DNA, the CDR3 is TGCAGCGCCCGAGTAGGGACCACAGATACGCAGTATTTT. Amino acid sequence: CSARVGTTDTQYF.

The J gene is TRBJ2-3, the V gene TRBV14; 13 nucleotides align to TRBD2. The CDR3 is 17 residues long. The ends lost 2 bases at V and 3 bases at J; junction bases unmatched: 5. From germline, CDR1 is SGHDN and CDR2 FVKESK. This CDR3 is CASSQYRGLAGTDTQYF. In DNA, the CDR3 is TGTGCCAGCAGCCAATACAGGGGACTAGCGGGAACAGATACGCAGTATTTT.

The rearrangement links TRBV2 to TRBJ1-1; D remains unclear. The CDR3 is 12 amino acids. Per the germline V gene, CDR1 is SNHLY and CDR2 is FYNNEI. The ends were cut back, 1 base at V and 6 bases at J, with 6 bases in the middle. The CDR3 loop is CASSEGQAEAFF. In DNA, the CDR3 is TGTGCCAGCAGTGAAGGGCAGGCTGAAGCTTTCTTT. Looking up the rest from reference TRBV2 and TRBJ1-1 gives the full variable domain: EPEVTQTPSHQVTQMGQEVILRCVPISNHLYFYWYRQILGQKVEFLVSFYNNEISEKSEIFDDQFSVERPDGSNFTLKIRSTKLEDSAMYFCASSEGQAEAFFGQGTRLTVV.

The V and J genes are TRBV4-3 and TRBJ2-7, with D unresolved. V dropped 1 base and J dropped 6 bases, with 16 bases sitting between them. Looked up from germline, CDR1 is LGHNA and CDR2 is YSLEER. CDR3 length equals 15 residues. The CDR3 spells CASSQGLGLVREQYF. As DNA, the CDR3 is TGCGCCAGCAGCCAAGGGCTCGGGCTAGTGCGCGAGCAGTACTTC.

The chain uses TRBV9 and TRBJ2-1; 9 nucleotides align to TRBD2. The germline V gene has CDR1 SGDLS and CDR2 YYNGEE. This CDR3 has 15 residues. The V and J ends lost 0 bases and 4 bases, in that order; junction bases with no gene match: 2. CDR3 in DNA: TGTGCCAGCAGCGTAGAGAGCGGGGGGTACAATGAGCAGTTCTTC. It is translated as CASSVESGGYNEQFF.